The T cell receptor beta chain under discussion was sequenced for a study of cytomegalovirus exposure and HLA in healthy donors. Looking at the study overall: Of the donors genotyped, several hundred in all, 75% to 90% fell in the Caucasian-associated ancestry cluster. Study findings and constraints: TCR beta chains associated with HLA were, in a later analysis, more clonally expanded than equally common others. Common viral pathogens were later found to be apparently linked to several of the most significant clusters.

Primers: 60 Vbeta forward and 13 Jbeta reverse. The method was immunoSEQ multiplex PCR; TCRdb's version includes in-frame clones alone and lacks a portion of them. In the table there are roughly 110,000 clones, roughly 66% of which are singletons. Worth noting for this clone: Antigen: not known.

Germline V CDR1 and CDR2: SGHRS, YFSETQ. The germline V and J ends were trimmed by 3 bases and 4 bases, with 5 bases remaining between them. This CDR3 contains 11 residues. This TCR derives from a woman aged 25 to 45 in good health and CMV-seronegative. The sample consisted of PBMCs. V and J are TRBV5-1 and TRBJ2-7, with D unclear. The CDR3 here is CASSSSYEQYF. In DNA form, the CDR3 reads TGCGCCAGCAGCTCCTCGTACGAGCAGTACTTC. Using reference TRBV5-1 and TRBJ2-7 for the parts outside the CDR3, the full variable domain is KAGVTQTPRYLIKTRGQQVTLSCSPISGHRSVSWYQQTPGQGLQFLFEYFSETQRNKGNFPGRFSGRQFSNSRSEMNVSTLELGDSALYLCASSSSYEQYFGPGTRLTVT.